This T cell receptor (beta chain) originates from a study of cytomegalovirus exposure and HLA in healthy donors. This clone has more than one count but fewer than ten. The CDR3 loop spans 16 amino acids. The germline V gene has CDR1 SGHRS and CDR2 YFSETQ. V dropped 4 bases and J dropped 3; count of bases not matched to a gene: 6. Vbeta (60) and Jbeta (13) primers were used in the PCR. Generated by immunoSEQ multiplex PCR, the TCRdb table keeps only in-frame clones and is missing some. The sample has 99,000 or so clones; about 13% are singletons. The clonotype originates from a middle-aged man in good health and CMV-seropositive. This chain joins TRBV5-1 and TRBJ2-7; 14 nucleotides agree with TRBD2. Material: PBMCs. CDR3 in DNA: TGCGCCAGCAGCCCGGGGACTAGCGGGAGCTTCTACGAGCAGTACTTC. It encodes CASSPGTSGSFYEQYF.